Shown below are 26 T cell receptor beta chains from a single sample sequenced in a study of blood T cell repertoires in COVID-19. TCRdb's table, derived via immunoSEQ multiplex PCR, lists solely in-frame clones and lacks some. The sample holds approximately 440,000 clones, roughly 88% seen once. The sequencing sample was made of PBMCs or T cells enriched from blood (not recorded which). These receptors all stem from a man between 18 and 35 years old who had recovered from COVID-19.

This clone was seen once. The chain joins TRBV3-1 (or the pseudogene TRBV3-2) to TRBJ1-2; perhaps TRBD1 as D (6 bases). V was pared by 3 bases and J by 11 bases, with 10 bases between. The CDR3 is 11 amino acids. Per the germline V gene, CDR1 is LGHDT and CDR2 is YNNKEL (reference sequence). This CDR3 reads CASSHLTGYTF. The CDR3 DNA reads as TGTGCCAGCAGCCATCTGACAGGTTACACCTTC.

This chain connects TRBV5-6 to TRBJ1-3; D remains unclear. Trimming shortened V by 1 base and J by 4 bases, and 9 bases separated the two germline ends. The length of the CDR3 is 14 residues. CDR1 and CDR2 from the germline V gene are SGHDT and YYEEEE. The CDR3 spells CASSLNQVGNTIYF. DNA for the CDR3: TGTGCCAGCAGCTTGAACCAGGTCGGAAACACCATATATTTT.

V usage is TRBV11-2 and J usage is TRBJ2-1; 7 positions match TRBD1. CDR1 and CDR2 (germline): SGHAT, FQNNGV. J was trimmed by 4 bases and V by 5 bases; bases with no gene match: 5. This CDR3 is built from 14 residues. Here the CDR3 reads CASSPRQGYNEQFF. The CDR3 DNA reads as TGTGCCAGCAGCCCACGACAGGGTTACAATGAGCAGTTCTTC.

The V gene is TRBV24-1, the J gene TRBJ2-2; 7 nucleotides align to TRBD2. V dropped 8 bases and J dropped 1; count of bases not matched to a gene: 3. CDR3 length equals 14 residues. CDR1 and CDR2 (germline): KGHDR, SFDVKD. The CDR3 nucleotides read TGTGCCACCAAACCTAGCGGGAACACCGGGGAGCTGTTTTTT. Encoded protein: CATKPSGNTGELFF.

The gene calls are TRBV5-1 and TRBJ2-1; tentatively, D is TRBD2 (5 bases). Deletions cut 0 bases from V and 0 bases from J, with 13 bases between. Germline V lookup: CDR1 SGHRS, CDR2 YFSETQ. There are 17 residues in the CDR3. The CDR3, as DNA: TGCGCCAGCAGCTTGGGGTCTAGCCGCCACTCCTACAATGAGCAGTTCTTC. This encodes CASSLGSSRHSYNEQFF.

This chain links TRBV3-1 (or the pseudogene TRBV3-2) with TRBJ1-3; 7 bases map to TRBD1. Germline CDR1 and CDR2: LGHDT and YNNKEL (reference sequence). This CDR3 contains 15 residues. V lost 1 base to trimming and J lost 2 bases; unmatched junction nucleotides: 2. The CDR3 sequence: CASSQGQGTGNTIYF. The CDR3 DNA reads as TGTGCCAGCAGCCAAGGACAGGGCACTGGAAACACCATATATTTT.

This chain joins TRBV2 and TRBJ1-2, with 8 bases that match TRBD1. The germline gives CDR1 SNHLY, CDR2 FYNNEI. Trimming took 7 bases from V and 2 from J; bases not matched to a gene: 3. This CDR3 is 13 amino acids long. CDR3 nucleotides: TGTGCCAGCAACCGGGACAGGAACTATGGCTACACCTTC. Residues: CASNRDRNYGYTF.

Here the CDR3 reads CASSDFQGAAAEAFF. CDR3 in DNA: TGTGCCAGCAGTGATTTTCAGGGGGCGGCGGCTGAAGCTTTCTTT. This chain uses TRBV25-1 with TRBJ1-1; 8 bases line up with TRBD1. This CDR3 spans 15 amino acids. Germline V gene sequence: CDR1 MGHDK, CDR2 SYGVNS. J was trimmed by 6 bases and V by 3 bases; bases with no gene match: 9.

This clone was seen a single time. The J gene is TRBJ1-1, the V gene TRBV27; no reliable D call. Germline V lookup: CDR1 MNHEY, CDR2 SMNVEV (reference sequence). The V end lost 4 bases, the J end lost 5 bases, and 11 bases lay between the germline ends. The CDR3 is 13 amino acids. The CDR3 loop reads CASSSKYSTEAFF. The CDR3 DNA reads TGTGCCAGCAGTTCCAAATACAGTACTGAAGCTTTCTTT.

The chain carries TRBV28 and TRBJ1-2, with D unclear. V lost 6 bases and J 4 bases, leaving 9 bases between the germline ends. The CDR3 loop spans 12 amino acids. The germline V gene has CDR1 MDHEN and CDR2 SYDVKM. CDR3 DNA: TGTGCCAGCAGCTCAGAGGGCTATGGCTACACCTTC. Translation: CASSSEGYGYTF.

The J gene is TRBJ1-5, the V gene TRBV4-2; D perhaps matches TRBD1 (5 bases). The V and J ends lost 1 base and 4 bases respectively, with 14 bases between them. The CDR3 has 16 amino acids. In germline, CDR1 is LGHNA, CDR2 YNFKEQ. The DNA of the CDR3 is TGTGCCAGCAGCCAAGTTCCCCGGGGGAGTAATCAGCCCCAGCATTTT. Encoded protein: CASSQVPRGSNQPQHF.

V is TRBV6-1 and J is TRBJ1-1; 7 positions match TRBD1. CDR3 length: 15 amino acids. Germline V CDR1 and CDR2: MNHNS, SASEGT. After removal of 1 base from V and 4 bases from J, the junction contained 6 bases not matched to a gene. CDR3 loop: CASSEDTGVGTEAFF. The CDR3 region has the DNA TGTGCCAGCAGTGAAGACACAGGGGTGGGCACTGAAGCTTTCTTT.

The chain links TRBV4-1 to TRBJ1-5, with 8 bases lining up with TRBD1. CDR3 length: 16 residues. The germline V gene has CDR1 MGHRA and CDR2 YSYEKL. Germline trimming cut 5 bases from V and 1 base from J; bases unmatched to any gene: 7. The CDR3 nucleotides read TGCGCCAGCAGCTACCTACAGGGGGGAAGCAATCAGCCCCAGCATTTT. It encodes CASSYLQGGSNQPQHF.

This chain uses TRBV5-1 with TRBJ2-2; D perhaps matches TRBD1 (6 bases). CDR1 is SGHRS and CDR2 is YFSETQ in the germline V gene. CDR3 length: 17 residues. The V end was cut by 0 bases, the J end by 4 bases, with 16 bases between. CDR3 sequence: CASSLAQGLLATGELFF. The CDR3 DNA reads as TGCGCCAGCAGCTTGGCACAGGGTTTGTTGGCCACCGGGGAGCTGTTTTTT.

V and J are TRBV6-1 and TRBJ1-5; a possible D gene is TRBD1 (6 bases). The V end was cut by 1 base, the J end by 9 bases, with 16 bases between. The CDR3 runs to 15 residues. Germline V lookup: CDR1 MNHNS, CDR2 SASEGT. The CDR3 here is CASSEDPGQTMPQHF. CDR3 coding DNA: TGTGCCAGCAGTGAAGATCCCGGACAGACTATGCCCCAGCATTTT.

The V call is TRBV11-1, the J call TRBJ2-1; D ambiguous. The CDR3 loop spans 14 amino acids. Trimming removed 5 bases at V and 10 bases at J, with 18 bases between. In germline, CDR1 is SGHAT, CDR2 FQDESV (reference sequence). CDR3 in amino acids: CASSPYGRFREQFF. CDR3 DNA sequence: TGTGCCAGCAGCCCCTACGGCAGGTTCAGGGAGCAGTTCTTC. Filled out from reference TRBV11-1 and TRBJ2-1, the complete variable domain reads EAEVAQSPRYKITEKSQAVAFWCDPISGHATLYWYRQILGQGPELLVQFQDESVVDDSQLPKDRFSAERLKGVDSTLKIQPAELGDSAMYLCASSPYGRFREQFFGPGTRLTVL.

The rearrangement links TRBV5-1 to TRBJ2-5; D may be TRBD2 (5 bases). Germline values: CDR1 SGHRS, CDR2 YFSETQ. Trimming shortened V by 1 base and J by 1 base, and 11 bases separated the two germline ends. The CDR3 has 15 amino acids. CDR3 sequence (DNA): TGCGCCAGCAGCTTGTCAGCGGTAAGCCAAGAGACCCAGTACTTC. It specifies CASSLSAVSQETQYF.

The chain is built from TRBV28 and TRBJ2-7; 7 nucleotides align to TRBD1. Germline lookup yields CDR1 MDHEN and CDR2 SYDVKM. V was pared by 6 bases and J by 4 bases, with 6 bases of the junction left unmatched. CDR3 length equals 13 residues. CDR3 nucleotides: TGTGCCAGCAGACTGGGACAGTTATACGAGCAGTACTTC. Its translation is CASRLGQLYEQYF.

The chain joins TRBV15 to TRBJ1-4, with unresolved D. V lost 4 bases and J 8 bases, leaving 14 bases between the germline ends. The CDR3 contains 14 residues. Germline CDR1 is LNHNV and CDR2 is YYDKDF (reference sequence). The CDR3 DNA follows: TGTGCCACCAGCATAGACCGGGTGGAGGAAAAACTGTTTTTT. Residues: CATSIDRVEEKLFF.

J is TRBJ1-1 and V is TRBV11-2; D is unresolved. The V and J ends lost 6 bases and 7 bases respectively, with 18 bases between them. This CDR3 region has 14 residues. Germline CDR1 SGHAT, CDR2 FQNNGV. The CDR3 DNA is TGTGCCAGCAGTCTCTCCATGCTACAGAATGAAGCTTTCTTT. This sequence encodes CASSLSMLQNEAFF.

With respect to this clone: The same CDR3 also results from other DNA sequences found in this sample. The chain recombines TRBV5-6 with TRBJ1-2; D perhaps matches TRBD1 (6 bases). The germline V and J ends were trimmed by 4 bases and 2 bases, with 9 bases remaining between them. Germline V gene data show CDR1 as SGHDT and CDR2 as YYEEEE. The CDR3 extends over 13 amino acids. This chain's CDR3 is CASSLGQNYGYTF. CDR3 DNA: TGTGCCAGCAGCCTCGGACAGAACTATGGCTACACCTTC. The entire variable domain, with the rest obtained from reference TRBV5-6 and TRBJ1-2, is as follows: DAGVTQSPTHLIKTRGQQVTLRCSPKSGHDTVSWYQQALGQGPQFIFQYYEEEERQRGNFPDRFSGHQFPNYSSELNVNALLLGDSALYLCASSLGQNYGYTFGSGTRLTVV.

The chain employs TRBV28 and TRBJ2-7, with a possible D match to TRBD1 (6 bases). Trimming removed 5 bases from V and 2 bases from J, with 13 bases in between. This CDR3 is built from 14 residues. From germline, CDR1 is MDHEN and CDR2 SYDVKM. The CDR3 nucleotides read TGTGCCAGCAGTCCCCCGGGACACACCTACGAGCAGTACTTC. Translating gives CASSPPGHTYEQYF.

The gene calls are TRBV5-1 and TRBJ1-2; perhaps TRBD1 as D (5 bases). This CDR3 has 14 residues. CDR1 is SGHRS and CDR2 is YFSETQ in the germline V gene. Trimming stripped 4 bases from V and 4 bases from J, with 14 bases between. For the CDR3, the DNA is TGCGCCAGCAGCACGGACACACACTCCTATGGCTACACCTTC. Translated: CASSTDTHSYGYTF. Looking up the rest from reference TRBV5-1 and TRBJ1-2 gives the full variable domain: KAGVTQTPRYLIKTRGQQVTLSCSPISGHRSVSWYQQTPGQGLQFLFEYFSETQRNKGNFPGRFSGRQFSNSRSEMNVSTLELGDSALYLCASSTDTHSYGYTFGSGTRLTVV.

The chain uses TRBV14 and TRBJ2-1, with 9 bases that match TRBD1. Germline loops: CDR1 SGHDN, CDR2 FVKESK. Losses at the gene ends were 0 bases for V and 12 bases for J; bases not matched to a gene: 18. The CDR3 length is 18 residues. In nucleotides, the CDR3 is TGTGCCAGCAGCCAAGAACTCTGGACAGGGGTCGGATTGGGAGGGCAGTTCTTC. Translated, it gives CASSQELWTGVGLGGQFF.

The genes are TRBV12-3 or TRBV12-4 and TRBJ1-4; D gene unclear. The length of the CDR3 is 13 residues. V dropped 2 bases and J dropped 6 bases, with 7 bases sitting between them. CDR3 amino acids: CASSLRSDEKLFF. The CDR3 nucleotides are TGTGCCAGCAGTTTACGGTCGGATGAAAAACTGTTTTTT.

V is TRBV12-3 or TRBV12-4 and J is TRBJ1-1, with D perhaps TRBD1 (6 bases). The ends were cut back, 6 bases at V and 6 bases at J, with 14 bases in the middle. The CDR3 has 13 amino acids. This CDR3 is CASREQGYSEAFF. CDR3 nucleotides: TGTGCCAGCAGGGAACAGGGATACTCTGAAGCTTTCTTT.